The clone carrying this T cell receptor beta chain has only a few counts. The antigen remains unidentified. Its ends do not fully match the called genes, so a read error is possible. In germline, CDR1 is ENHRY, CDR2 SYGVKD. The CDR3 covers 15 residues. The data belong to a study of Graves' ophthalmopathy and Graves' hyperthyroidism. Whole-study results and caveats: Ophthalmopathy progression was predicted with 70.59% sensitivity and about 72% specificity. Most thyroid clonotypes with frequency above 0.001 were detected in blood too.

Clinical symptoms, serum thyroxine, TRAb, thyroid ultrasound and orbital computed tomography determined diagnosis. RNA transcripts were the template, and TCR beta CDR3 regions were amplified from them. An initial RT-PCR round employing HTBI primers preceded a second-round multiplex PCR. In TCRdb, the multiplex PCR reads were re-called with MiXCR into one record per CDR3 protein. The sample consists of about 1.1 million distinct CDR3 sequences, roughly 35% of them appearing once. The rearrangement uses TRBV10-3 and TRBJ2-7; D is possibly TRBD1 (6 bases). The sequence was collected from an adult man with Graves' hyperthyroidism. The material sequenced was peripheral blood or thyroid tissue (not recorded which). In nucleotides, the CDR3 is TGTGCCAGCAGTTACTCGTGGGACAACTCCTACGAGCAGTACTTC. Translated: CASSYSWDNSYEQYF.